The entry that follows covers one T cell receptor beta chain sequence. Amplification used 60 Vbeta primers and 13 Jbeta primers. Assay: immunoSEQ multiplex PCR; the TCRdb copy retains only in-frame clones and omits some. The table lists about 130,000 clones, 79% of them singletons. V shed 8 bases and J shed 0 bases, with 17 bases lying between them. This CDR3 is built from 16 residues. Germline CDR1 and CDR2: LNHDA and SQIVND (reference sequence). This entry is derived from a study of cytomegalovirus exposure and HLA in healthy donors. The sequencing sample was made of PBMCs. The chain employs TRBV19 and TRBJ1-5, with D maybe TRBD1 (6 bases). The clonotype comes from a middle-aged man in good health and CMV-seropositive. The CDR3 protein is CASSRSRDNSNQPQHF. CDR3 in DNA: TGTGCCAGTTCTAGATCCCGGGACAATAGCAATCAGCCCCAGCATTTT.